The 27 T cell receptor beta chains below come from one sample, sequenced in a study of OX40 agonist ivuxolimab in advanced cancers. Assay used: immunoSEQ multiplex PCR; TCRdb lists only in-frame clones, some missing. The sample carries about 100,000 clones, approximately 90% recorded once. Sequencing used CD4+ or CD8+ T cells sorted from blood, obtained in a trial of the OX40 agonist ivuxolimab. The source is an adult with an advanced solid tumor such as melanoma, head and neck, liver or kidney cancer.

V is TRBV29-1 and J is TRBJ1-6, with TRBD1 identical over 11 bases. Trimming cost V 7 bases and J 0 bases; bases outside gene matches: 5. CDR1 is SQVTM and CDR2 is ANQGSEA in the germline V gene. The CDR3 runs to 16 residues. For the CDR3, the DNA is TGCAGCGCGAAAGGGACAGGGGGCTCCTATAATTCACCCCTCCACTTT. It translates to CSAKGTGGSYNSPLHF.

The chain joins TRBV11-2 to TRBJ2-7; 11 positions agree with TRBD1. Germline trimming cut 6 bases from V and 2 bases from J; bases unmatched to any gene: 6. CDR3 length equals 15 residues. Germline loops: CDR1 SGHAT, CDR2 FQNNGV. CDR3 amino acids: CASSFPGQGAYEQYF. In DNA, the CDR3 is TGTGCCAGCAGTTTCCCGGGACAGGGGGCCTACGAGCAGTACTTC.

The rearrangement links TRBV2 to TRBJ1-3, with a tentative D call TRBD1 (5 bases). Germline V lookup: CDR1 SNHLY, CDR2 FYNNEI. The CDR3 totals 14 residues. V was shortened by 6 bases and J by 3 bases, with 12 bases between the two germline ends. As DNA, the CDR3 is TGTGCCAGCAGCCCGGACATGTATGGAAACACCATATATTTT. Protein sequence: CASSPDMYGNTIYF.

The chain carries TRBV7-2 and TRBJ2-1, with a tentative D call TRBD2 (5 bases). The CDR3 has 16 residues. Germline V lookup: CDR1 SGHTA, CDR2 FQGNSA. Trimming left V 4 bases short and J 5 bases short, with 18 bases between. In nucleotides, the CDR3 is TGTGCCAGCAGCTCCCCCAGCGGTAGTATCCACAATGAGCAGTTCTTC. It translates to CASSSPSGSIHNEQFF.

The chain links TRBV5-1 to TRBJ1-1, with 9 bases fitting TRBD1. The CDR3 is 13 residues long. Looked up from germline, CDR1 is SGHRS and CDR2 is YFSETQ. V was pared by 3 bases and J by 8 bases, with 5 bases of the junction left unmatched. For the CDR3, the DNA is TGCGCCAGCAGCTGGACAGGGGAGCACGAAGCTTTCTTT. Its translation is CASSWTGEHEAFF. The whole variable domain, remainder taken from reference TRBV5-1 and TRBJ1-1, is KAGVTQTPRYLIKTRGQQVTLSCSPISGHRSVSWYQQTPGQGLQFLFEYFSETQRNKGNFPGRFSGRQFSNSRSEMNVSTLELGDSALYLCASSWTGEHEAFFGQGTRLTVV.

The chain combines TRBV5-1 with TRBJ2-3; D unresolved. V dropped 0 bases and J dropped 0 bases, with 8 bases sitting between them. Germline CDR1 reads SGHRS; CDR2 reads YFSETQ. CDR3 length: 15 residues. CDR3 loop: CASSLGGTSTDTQYF. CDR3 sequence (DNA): TGCGCCAGCAGCTTGGGGGGAACGAGCACAGATACGCAGTATTTT.

The CDR3 reads CASSPSTGVANTEAFF. In DNA, the CDR3 is TGTGCCAGCTCACCATCCACAGGGGTGGCGAACACTGAAGCTTTCTTT. V usage is TRBV18 and J usage is TRBJ1-1, with 7 bases that match TRBD1. J gave up 1 base and V 2 bases, and 7 bases lay outside the gene matches. The CDR3 runs 16 residues. Germline assignment: CDR1 KGHSH and CDR2 LQKENI.

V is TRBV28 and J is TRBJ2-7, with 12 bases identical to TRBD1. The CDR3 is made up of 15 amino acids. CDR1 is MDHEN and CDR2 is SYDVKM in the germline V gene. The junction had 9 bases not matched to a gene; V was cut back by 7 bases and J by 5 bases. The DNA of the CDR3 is TGTGCCAGCAACCCGGGGGGACAGGGGGCGGACGAGCAGTACTTC. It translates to CASNPGGQGADEQYF.

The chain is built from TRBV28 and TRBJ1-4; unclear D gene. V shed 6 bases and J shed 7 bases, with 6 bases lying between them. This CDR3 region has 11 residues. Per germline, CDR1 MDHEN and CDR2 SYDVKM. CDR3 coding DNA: TGTGCCAGCAGAGGTTCTGAAAAACTGTTTTTT. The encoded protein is CASRGSEKLFF.

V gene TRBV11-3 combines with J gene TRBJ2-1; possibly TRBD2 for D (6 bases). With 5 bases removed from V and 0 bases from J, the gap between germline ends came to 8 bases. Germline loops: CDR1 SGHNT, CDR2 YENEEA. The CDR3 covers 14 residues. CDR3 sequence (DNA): TGTGCCAGCAGCGGTAGCGGCTCCTACAATGAGCAGTTCTTC. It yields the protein CASSGSGSYNEQFF.

Here the CDR3 reads CASSLLGRLNTEAFF. CDR3 sequence (DNA): TGTGCCAGCAGCTTACTGGGCAGGCTGAACACTGAAGCTTTCTTT. The chain joins TRBV7-2 to TRBJ1-1, with unresolved D. V was trimmed by 2 bases and J by 0 bases, leaving 10 bases between them. CDR1 is SGHTA and CDR2 is FQGNSA in the germline V gene. This CDR3 is built from 15 residues. Supplemented by reference TRBV7-2 and TRBJ1-1, the full variable domain reads GAGVSQSPSNKVTEKGKDVELRCDPISGHTALYWYRQSLGQGLEFLIYFQGNSAPDKSGLPSDRFSAERTGGSVSTLTIQRTQQEDSAVYLCASSLLGRLNTEAFFGQGTRLTVV.

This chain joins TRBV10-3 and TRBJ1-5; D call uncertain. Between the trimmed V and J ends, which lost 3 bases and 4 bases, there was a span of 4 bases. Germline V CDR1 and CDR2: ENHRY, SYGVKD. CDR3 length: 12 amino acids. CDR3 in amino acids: CAISEINQPQHF. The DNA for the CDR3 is TGTGCCATCAGTGAAATAAATCAGCCCCAGCATTTT.

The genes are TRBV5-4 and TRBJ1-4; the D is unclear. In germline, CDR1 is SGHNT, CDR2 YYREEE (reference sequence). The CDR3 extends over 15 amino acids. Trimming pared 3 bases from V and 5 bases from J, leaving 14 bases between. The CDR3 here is CASSSPGARNEKLFF. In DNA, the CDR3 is TGTGCCAGCAGCTCTCCGGGAGCCAGGAATGAAAAACTGTTTTTT.

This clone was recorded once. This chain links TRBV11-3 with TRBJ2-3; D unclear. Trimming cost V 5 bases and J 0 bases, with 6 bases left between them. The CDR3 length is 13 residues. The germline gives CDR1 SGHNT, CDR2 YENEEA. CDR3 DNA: TGTGCCAGCAGCGGTACAAGCACAGATACGCAGTATTTT. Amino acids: CASSGTSTDTQYF.

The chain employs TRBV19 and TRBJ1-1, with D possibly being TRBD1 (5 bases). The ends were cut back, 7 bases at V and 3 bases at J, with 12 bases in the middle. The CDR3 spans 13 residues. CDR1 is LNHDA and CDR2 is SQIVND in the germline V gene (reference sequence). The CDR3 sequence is CASIHGADTEAFF. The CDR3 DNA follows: TGTGCCAGTATCCACGGGGCGGACACTGAAGCTTTCTTT.

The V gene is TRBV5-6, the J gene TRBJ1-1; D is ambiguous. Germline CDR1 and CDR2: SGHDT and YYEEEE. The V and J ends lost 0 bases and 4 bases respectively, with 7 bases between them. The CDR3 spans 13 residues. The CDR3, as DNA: TGTGCCAGCAGCTTGGTGGTTGGCACTGAAGCTTTCTTT. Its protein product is CASSLVVGTEAFF.

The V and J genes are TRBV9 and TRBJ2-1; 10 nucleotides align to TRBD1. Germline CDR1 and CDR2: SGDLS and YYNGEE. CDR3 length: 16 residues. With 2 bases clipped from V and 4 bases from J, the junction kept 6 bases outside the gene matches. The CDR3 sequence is CASSVPGTGAYNEQFF. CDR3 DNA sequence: TGTGCCAGCAGCGTCCCCGGGACAGGGGCTTACAATGAGCAGTTCTTC.

The CDR3 bases are TGTGCCAGCAGCCAAAACCGGGGCAGCTATGGCTACACCTTC. Translating it yields CASSQNRGSYGYTF. The V gene is TRBV14, the J gene TRBJ1-2; possibly TRBD1 for D (5 bases). Germline CDR1 and CDR2: SGHDN and FVKESK. This CDR3 region has 14 residues. The V and J ends lost 2 bases and 4 bases respectively, with 11 bases between them. Drawing the rest from reference TRBV14 and TRBJ1-2, the complete variable domain is EAGVTQFPSHSVIEKGQTVTLRCDPISGHDNLYWYRRVMGKEIKFLLHFVKESKQDESGMPNNRFLAERTGGTYSTLKVQPAELEDSGVYFCASSQNRGSYGYTFGSGTRLTVV.

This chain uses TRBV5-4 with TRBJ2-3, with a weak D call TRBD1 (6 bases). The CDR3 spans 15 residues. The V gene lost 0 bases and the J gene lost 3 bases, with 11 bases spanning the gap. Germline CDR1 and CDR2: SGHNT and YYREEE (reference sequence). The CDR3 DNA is TGTGCCAGCAGCTTGGTCACAGGGTTGACAGATACGCAGTATTTT. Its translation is CASSLVTGLTDTQYF. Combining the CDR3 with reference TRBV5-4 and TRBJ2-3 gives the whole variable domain ETGVTQSPTHLIKTRGQQVTLRCSSQSGHNTVSWYQQALGQGPQFIFQYYREEENGRGNFPPRFSGLQFPNYSSELNVNALELDDSALYLCASSLVTGLTDTQYFGPGTRLTVL.

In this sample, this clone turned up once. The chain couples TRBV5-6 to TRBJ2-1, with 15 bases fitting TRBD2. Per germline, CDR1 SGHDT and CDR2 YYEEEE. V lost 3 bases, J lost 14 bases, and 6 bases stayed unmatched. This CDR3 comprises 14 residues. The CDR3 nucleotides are TGTGCCAGCAGCTCCGGACTAGCGGGAGGGCCCGAGTTCTTC. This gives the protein CASSSGLAGGPEFF.

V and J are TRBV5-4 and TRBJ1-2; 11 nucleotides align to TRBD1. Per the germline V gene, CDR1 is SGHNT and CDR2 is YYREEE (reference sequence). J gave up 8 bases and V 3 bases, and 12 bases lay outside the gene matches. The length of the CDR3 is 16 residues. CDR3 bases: TGTGCCAGCAGCTACAACAGAGGACAGGGGGCTAAAGGCTACACCTTC. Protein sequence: CASSYNRGQGAKGYTF.

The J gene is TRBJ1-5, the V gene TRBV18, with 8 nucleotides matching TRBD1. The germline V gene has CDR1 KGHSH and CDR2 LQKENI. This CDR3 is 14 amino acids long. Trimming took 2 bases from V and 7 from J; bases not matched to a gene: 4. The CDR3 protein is CASSPGQGNQPQHF. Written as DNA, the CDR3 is TGTGCCAGCTCACCAGGACAGGGAAACCAGCCCCAGCATTTT.

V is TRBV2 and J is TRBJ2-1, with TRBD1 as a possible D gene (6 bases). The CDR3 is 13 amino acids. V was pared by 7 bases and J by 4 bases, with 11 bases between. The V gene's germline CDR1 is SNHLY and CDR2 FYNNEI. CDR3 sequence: CASTRTVYNEQFF. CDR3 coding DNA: TGTGCCAGCACCAGGACAGTTTACAATGAGCAGTTCTTC.

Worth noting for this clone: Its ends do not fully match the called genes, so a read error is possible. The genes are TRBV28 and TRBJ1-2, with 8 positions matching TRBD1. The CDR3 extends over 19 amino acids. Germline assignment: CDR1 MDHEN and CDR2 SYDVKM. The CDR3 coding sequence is TGTGCCAGCAATTTACCCTCTTATTACCCGGGACAGGCGGGTTATGGCTACACCTTC. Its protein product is CASNLPSYYPGQAGYGYTF.

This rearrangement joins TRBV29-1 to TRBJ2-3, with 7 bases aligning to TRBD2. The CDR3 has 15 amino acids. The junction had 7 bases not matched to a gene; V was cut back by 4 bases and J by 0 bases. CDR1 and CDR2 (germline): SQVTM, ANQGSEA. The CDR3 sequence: CSVVYNSGSTDTQYF. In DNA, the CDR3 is TGCAGCGTTGTATACAATAGCGGGAGCACAGATACGCAGTATTTT.

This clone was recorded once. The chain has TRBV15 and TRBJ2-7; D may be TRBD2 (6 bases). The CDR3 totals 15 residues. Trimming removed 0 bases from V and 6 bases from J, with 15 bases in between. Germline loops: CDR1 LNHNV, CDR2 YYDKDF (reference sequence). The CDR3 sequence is CATSRDYTLGGEQYF. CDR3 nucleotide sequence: TGTGCCACCAGCAGAGATTACACGTTGGGAGGCGAGCAGTACTTC.

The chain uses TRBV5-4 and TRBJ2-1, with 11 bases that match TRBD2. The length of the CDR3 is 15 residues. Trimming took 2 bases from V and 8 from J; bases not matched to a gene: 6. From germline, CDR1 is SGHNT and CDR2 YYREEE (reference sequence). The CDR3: CASSFKLAGADEQFF. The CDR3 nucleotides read TGTGCCAGCAGCTTTAAACTAGCGGGAGCCGATGAGCAGTTCTTC.